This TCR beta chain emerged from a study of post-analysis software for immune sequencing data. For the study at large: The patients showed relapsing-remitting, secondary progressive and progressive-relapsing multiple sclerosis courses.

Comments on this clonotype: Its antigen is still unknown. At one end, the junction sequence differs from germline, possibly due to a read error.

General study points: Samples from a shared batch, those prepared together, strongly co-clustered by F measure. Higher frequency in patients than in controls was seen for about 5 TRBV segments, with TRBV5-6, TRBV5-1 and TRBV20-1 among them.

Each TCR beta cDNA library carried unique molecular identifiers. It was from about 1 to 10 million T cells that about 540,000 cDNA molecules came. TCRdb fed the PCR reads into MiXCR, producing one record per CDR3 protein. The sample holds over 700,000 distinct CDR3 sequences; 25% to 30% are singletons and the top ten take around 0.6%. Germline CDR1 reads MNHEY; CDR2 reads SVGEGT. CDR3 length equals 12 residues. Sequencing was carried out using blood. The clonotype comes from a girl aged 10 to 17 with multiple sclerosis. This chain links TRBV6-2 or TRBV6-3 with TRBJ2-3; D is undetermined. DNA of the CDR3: TGTGCCGGCAGAGGAAATTCAGATACGCAGTATTTT. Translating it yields CAGRGNSDTQYF.